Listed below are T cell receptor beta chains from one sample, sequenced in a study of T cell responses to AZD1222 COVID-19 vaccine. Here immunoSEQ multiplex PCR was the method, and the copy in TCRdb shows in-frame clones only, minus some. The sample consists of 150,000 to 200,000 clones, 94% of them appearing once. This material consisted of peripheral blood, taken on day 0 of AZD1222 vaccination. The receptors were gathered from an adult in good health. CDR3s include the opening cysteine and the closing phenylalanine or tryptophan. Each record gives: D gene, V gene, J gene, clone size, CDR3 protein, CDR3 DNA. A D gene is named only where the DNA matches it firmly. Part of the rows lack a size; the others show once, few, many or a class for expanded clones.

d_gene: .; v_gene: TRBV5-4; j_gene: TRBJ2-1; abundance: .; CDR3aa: CASSLWRPRAYNEQFF; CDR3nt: TGTGCCAGCAGCTTGTGGCGGCCGCGAGCCTACAATGAGCAGTTCTTC
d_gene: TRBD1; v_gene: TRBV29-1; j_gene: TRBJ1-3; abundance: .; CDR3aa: CSVELDRASGNTIYF; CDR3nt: TGCAGCGTTGAACTGGACAGGGCCTCCGGAAACACCATATATTTT
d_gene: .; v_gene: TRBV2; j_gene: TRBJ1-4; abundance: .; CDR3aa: CASRWGGEKLFF; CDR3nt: TGTGCCAGCAGGTGGGGCGGGGAAAAACTGTTTTTT
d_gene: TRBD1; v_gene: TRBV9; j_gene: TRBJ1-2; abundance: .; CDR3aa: CASSQGGSYGYTF; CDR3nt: TGTGCCAGCTCCCAGGGGGGGTCCTATGGCTACACCTTC
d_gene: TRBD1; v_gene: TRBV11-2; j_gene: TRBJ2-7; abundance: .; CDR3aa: CATGQHYEQYF; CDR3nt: TGTGCCACGGGACAGCACTACGAGCAGTACTTC
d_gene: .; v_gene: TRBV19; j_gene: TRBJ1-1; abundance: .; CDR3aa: CASSMGLPRAEAFF; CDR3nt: TGTGCCAGTAGTATGGGGCTCCCCCGGGCTGAAGCTTTCTTT
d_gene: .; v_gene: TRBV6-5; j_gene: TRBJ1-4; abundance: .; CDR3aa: CASRVEIATNEKLFF; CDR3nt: TGTGCCAGCAGAGTGGAGATTGCAACTAATGAAAAACTGTTTTTT
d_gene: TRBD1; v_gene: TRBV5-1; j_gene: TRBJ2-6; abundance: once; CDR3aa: CASSFWGQGVSGANVLTF; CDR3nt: TGCGCCAGCAGCTTCTGGGGACAGGGGGTCTCTGGGGCCAACGTCCTGACTTTC
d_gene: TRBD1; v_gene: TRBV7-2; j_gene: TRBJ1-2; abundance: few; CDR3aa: CASEGRGLHYGYTF; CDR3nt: TGTGCCAGCGAGGGGAGGGGGCTTCACTATGGCTACACCTTC
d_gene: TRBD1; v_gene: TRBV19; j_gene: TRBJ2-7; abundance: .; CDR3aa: CASSIGWTGPYEQYF; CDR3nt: TGTGCCAGTAGTATAGGGTGGACAGGACCCTACGAGCAGTACTTC
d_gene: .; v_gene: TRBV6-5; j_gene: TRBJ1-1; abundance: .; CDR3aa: CASSYSRGGGTEAFF; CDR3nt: TGTGCCAGCAGTTACTCTCGAGGCGGGGGCACTGAAGCTTTCTTT
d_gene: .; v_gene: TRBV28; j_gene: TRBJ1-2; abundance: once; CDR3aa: CASRTVGGSYFYGYTF; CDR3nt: TGTGCCAGCAGAACTGTCGGCGGAAGCTACTTTTATGGCTACACCTTC
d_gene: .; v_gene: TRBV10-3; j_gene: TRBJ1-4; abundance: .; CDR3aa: CAISESGTEEKLFF; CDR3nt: TGTGCCATCAGTGAGTCCGGGACGGAGGAAAAACTGTTTTTT
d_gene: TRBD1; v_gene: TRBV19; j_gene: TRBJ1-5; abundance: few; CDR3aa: CASSNPFGQAMNQPQHF; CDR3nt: TGTGCCAGTAGTAACCCCTTTGGACAGGCAATGAATCAGCCCCAGCATTTT
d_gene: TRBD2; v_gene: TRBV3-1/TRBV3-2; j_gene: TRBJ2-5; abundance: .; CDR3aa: CASSPRFSGRGGETQYF; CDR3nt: TGTGCCAGCAGCCCCCGGTTTAGCGGGAGGGGGGGCGAGACCCAGTACTTC
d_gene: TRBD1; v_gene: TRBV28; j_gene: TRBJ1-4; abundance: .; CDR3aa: CASSRDRGNEKLFF; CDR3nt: TGTGCCAGCAGCCGGGACAGGGGGAATGAAAAACTGTTTTTT
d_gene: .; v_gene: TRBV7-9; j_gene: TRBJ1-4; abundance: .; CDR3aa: CASSPEREKLFF; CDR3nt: TGTGCCAGCAGCCCAGAAAGGGAAAAACTGTTTTTT
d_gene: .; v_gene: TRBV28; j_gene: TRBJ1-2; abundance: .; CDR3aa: CASTPYPGEGGGYGYTF; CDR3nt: TGTGCCAGCACCCCATACCCCGGGGAAGGGGGAGGCTATGGCTACACCTTC
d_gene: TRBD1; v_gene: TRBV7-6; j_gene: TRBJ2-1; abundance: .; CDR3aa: CASSAPYRGSDHNEQFF; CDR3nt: TGTGCCAGCAGCGCGCCCTACAGGGGTAGTGATCACAATGAGCAGTTCTTC
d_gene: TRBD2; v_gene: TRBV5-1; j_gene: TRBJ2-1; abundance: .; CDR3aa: CASSDRASGHNEQFF; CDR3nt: TGCGCCAGCTCGGACCGGGCTAGCGGTCACAATGAGCAGTTCTTC